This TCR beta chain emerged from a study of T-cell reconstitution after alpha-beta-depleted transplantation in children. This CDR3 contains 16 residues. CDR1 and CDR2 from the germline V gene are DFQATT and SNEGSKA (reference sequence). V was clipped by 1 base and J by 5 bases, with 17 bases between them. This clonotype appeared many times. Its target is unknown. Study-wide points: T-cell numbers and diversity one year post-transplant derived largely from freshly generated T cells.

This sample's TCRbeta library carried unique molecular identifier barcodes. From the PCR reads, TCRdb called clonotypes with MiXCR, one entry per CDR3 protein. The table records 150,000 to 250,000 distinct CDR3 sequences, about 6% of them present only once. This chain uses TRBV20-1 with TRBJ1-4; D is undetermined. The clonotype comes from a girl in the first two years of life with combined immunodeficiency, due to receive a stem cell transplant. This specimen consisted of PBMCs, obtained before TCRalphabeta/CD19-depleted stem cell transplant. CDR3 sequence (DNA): TGCAGTGCTAGAGTGATGGAGGGCAGGCAAAATGAAAAACTGTTTTTT. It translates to CSARVMEGRQNEKLFF.